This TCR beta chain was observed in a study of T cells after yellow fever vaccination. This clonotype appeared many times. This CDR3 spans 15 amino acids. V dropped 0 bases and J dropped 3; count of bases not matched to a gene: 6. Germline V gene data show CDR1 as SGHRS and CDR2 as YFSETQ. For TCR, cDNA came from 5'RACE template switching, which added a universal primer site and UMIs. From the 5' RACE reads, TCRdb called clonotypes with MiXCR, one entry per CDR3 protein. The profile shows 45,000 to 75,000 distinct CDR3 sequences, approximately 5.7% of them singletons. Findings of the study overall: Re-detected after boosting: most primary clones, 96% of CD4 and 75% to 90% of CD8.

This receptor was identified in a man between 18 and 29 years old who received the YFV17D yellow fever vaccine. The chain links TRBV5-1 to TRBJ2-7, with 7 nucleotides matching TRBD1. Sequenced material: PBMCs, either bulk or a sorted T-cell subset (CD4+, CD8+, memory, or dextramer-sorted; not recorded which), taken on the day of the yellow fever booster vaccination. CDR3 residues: CASSLGDRDLYEQYF. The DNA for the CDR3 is TGCGCCAGCAGCTTGGGGGACAGAGACCTCTACGAGCAGTACTTC.